This TCR beta chain was documented in a study of CD8 T cells in ankylosing spondylitis. Regarding the study as a whole: Reports of some motif variants in reactive arthritis synovial fluid and blood predate this one. Significant enrichment of disease-linked clones was reported in matched ankylosing spondylitis synovial fluid. As for the disease-linked clones, they showed a CD8+ phenotype and occurred at relatively low frequencies in peripheral blood.

One entry per CDR3 protein, called by TCRdb with MiXCR from the 5' RACE reads. This sample yields 250,000 to 350,000 distinct CDR3 sequences, of which around 20% are seen a single time; 7.8% belongs to the top ten. In its sample, this clonotype was seen many times. Its antigen remains unknown. Trimming removed 3 bases from V and 2 bases from J, with 7 bases in between. Per the germline V gene, CDR1 is SGHRS and CDR2 is YFSETQ. This CDR3 is 13 amino acids long. Specimen: blood, either unsorted or a sorted T cell fraction (not recorded which). This TCR was recovered from a male donor with ankylosing spondylitis or in good health (not recorded which). This chain joins TRBV5-1 and TRBJ2-3, with D hard to call. The CDR3 sequence is CASSSDPTDTQYF. CDR3 coding DNA: TGCGCCAGCAGCTCAGACCCCACAGATACGCAGTATTTT.